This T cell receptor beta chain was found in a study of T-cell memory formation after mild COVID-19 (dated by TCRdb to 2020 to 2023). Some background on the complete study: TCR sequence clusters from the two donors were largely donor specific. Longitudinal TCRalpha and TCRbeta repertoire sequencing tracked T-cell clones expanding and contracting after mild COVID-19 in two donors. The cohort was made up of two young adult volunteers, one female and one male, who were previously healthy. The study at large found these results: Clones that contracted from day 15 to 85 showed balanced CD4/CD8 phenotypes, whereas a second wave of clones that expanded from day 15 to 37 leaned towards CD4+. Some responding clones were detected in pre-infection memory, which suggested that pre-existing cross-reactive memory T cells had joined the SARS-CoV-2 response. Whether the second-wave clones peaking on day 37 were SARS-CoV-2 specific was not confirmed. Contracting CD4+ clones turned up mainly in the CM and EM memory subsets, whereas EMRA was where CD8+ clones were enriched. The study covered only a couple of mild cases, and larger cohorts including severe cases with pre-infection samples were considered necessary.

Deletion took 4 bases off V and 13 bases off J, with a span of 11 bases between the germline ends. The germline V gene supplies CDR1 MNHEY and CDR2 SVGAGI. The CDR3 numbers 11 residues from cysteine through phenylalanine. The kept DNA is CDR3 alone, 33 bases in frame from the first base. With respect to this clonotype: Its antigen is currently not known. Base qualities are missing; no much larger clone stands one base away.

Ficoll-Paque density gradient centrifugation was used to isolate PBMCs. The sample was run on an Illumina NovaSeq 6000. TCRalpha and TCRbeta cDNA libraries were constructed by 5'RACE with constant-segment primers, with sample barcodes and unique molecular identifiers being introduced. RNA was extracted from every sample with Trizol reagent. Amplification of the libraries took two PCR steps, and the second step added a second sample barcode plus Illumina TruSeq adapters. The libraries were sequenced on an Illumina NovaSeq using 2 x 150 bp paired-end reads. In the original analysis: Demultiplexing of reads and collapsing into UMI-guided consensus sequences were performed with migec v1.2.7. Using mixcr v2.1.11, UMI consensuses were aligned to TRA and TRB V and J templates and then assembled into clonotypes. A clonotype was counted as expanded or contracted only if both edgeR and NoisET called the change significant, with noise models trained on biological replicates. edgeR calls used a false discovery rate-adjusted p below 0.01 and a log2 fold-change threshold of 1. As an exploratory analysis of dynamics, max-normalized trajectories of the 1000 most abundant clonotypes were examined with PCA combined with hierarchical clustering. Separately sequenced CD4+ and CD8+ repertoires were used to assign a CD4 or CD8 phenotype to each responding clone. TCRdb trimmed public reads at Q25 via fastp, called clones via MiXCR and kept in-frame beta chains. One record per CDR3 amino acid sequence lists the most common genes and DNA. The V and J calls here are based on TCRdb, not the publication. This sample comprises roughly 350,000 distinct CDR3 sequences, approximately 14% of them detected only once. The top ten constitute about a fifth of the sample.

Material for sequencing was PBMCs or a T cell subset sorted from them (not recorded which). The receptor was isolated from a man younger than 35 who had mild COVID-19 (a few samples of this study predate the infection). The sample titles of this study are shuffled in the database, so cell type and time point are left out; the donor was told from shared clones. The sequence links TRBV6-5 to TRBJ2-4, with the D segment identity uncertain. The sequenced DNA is TGTGCCAGCAGTTCTGGAGTCATCCAGTACTTC. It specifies CASSSGVIQYF.